This TCR beta chain was profiled in a study of blood T cell repertoires in COVID-19. V dropped 5 bases and J dropped 8 bases, with 17 bases sitting between them. Germline CDR1 reads LNHDA; CDR2 reads SQIVND (reference sequence). The CDR3 is made up of 14 amino acids. Generated by immunoSEQ multiplex PCR, the TCRdb table keeps only in-frame clones and is missing some. This table holds approximately 90,000 clones, 70% to 90% found once. The clonotype comes from a human donor in a cohort sampled during active COVID-19. The rearrangement links TRBV19 to TRBJ2-3, with a weak D call TRBD1 (5 bases). Sequences were obtained from peripheral blood. The CDR3 DNA sequence: TGTGCCAGTAGTGAAGGGGCCGCCCTGGGTACGCAGTATTTT. Translated, it gives CASSEGAALGTQYF.